Each of the 17 T cell receptor beta chains below was sequenced from the same sample in a study of naive and memory T cell subsets. An equimolar mix of two oligonucleotides served as the beta constant-region primer for TRBC1 and TRBC2. Nested alpha and beta constant-region primers with the SP2 primer drove four PCR rounds on ligated cDNA. TCRdb processed the UMI-ligation and nested PCR reads anew with MiXCR; each CDR3 protein has one entry. The table has roughly 80,000 distinct CDR3 sequences, approximately 10% seen once; the top ten hold around 1.3%. Sequencing was carried out using naive CD8+ T cells from blood. The origin of the receptors is a human donor in good health.

The chain employs TRBV12-3 or TRBV12-4 and TRBJ2-3; D is undetermined. The CDR3 totals 13 residues. V was shortened by 7 bases and J by 0 bases, with 8 bases between the two germline ends. CDR3: CASTPYSTDTQYF. The CDR3 coding sequence is TGTGCCAGCACCCCGTACAGCACAGATACGCAGTATTTT.

This clonotype was counted a few times. The chain carries TRBV30 and TRBJ2-3; either TRBD1 or TRBD2 may fit D (6 bases each). The germline V gene has CDR1 GTSNPN and CDR2 SVGIG (reference sequence). Trimming shortened V by 1 base and J by 9 bases, and 14 bases separated the two germline ends. This CDR3 is built from 13 residues. The CDR3 bases are TGTGCCTGGAGTGAGGGGGGAGTGGACACGCAGTATTTT. Translated: CAWSEGGVDTQYF.

This clonotype came up many times. The V and J genes are TRBV6-6 and TRBJ2-3; TRBD2 aligns across 8 bases. Germline V gene lookup returns CDR1 MNHNY and CDR2 SVGAGI (reference sequence). This CDR3 spans 16 amino acids. Trimming at V came to 4 bases and at J to 5 bases, leaving 11 bases not matched to a gene. CDR3 sequence (DNA): TGTGCCAGCAGTTCCCTTAGCGGGGACGCGGGAGATACGCAGTATTTT. It yields the protein CASSSLSGDAGDTQYF.

This clonotype appeared a few times. V and J are TRBV28 and TRBJ2-7; D is possibly TRBD2 (6 bases). The V and J ends lost 3 bases and 2 bases respectively, with 14 bases between them. CDR1 is MDHEN and CDR2 is SYDVKM in the germline V gene. The CDR3 is 15 amino acids. Here the CDR3 reads CASSFGIGEAYEQYF. In DNA form, the CDR3 reads TGTGCCAGCAGTTTCGGGATCGGGGAGGCCTACGAGCAGTACTTC.

This clonotype occurred many times. The CDR3 reads CASSLSDTQYF. As DNA, the CDR3 is TGTGCCAGCAGCTTATCAGATACGCAGTATTTT. The chain carries TRBV7-9 and TRBJ2-3; D not certain. V lost 2 bases to trimming and J lost 4 bases, with 1 base between them. CDR3 size: 11 residues. Germline loops: CDR1 SEHNR, CDR2 FQNEAQ (reference sequence).

This clonotype was detected many times. The rearrangement uses TRBV3-1 and TRBJ2-1, with 7 bases that match TRBD2. Germline V CDR1 and CDR2: LGHDT, YNNKEL (reference sequence). This CDR3 contains 18 residues. V dropped 0 bases and J dropped 2; count of bases not matched to a gene: 10. CDR3 nucleotide sequence: TGTGCCAGCAGCCAAGATCTAGGTAGCGGGTTAACCTACAATGAGCAGTTCTTC. Encoded protein: CASSQDLGSGLTYNEQFF.

This clonotype appeared a few times. The rearrangement joins TRBV5-5 to TRBJ2-5; 12 bases map to TRBD2. CDR3 size: 17 residues. V lost 0 bases, J lost 2 bases, and 5 bases stayed unmatched. Germline V lookup: CDR1 SGHKS, CDR2 YYEKEE (reference sequence). DNA for the CDR3: TGTGCCAGCAGCTTGGAGGACGGACTAGCGGGGCAAGAGACCCAGTACTTC. It is translated as CASSLEDGLAGQETQYF.

This chain links TRBV11-2 with TRBJ2-3, with D maybe TRBD1 (6 bases). There are 15 residues in the CDR3. The germline V and J ends were trimmed by 1 base and 6 bases, with 14 bases remaining between them. The V gene's germline CDR1 is SGHAT and CDR2 FQNNGV. The CDR3 sequence is CASSLGGTTQDTQYF. Here the CDR3 DNA reads TGTGCCAGCAGCTTAGGTGGGACAACGCAGGATACGCAGTATTTT.

The chain is built from TRBV4-1 and TRBJ1-1, with 9 bases identical to TRBD1. J gave up 3 bases and V 3 bases, and 8 bases lay outside the gene matches. Germline V gives CDR1 MGHRA, CDR2 YSYEKL. The CDR3 length is 16 residues. CDR3 protein: CASSHAKDRGDTEAFF. CDR3 nucleotide sequence: TGCGCCAGCAGCCATGCGAAGGACAGGGGTGACACTGAAGCTTTCTTT.

This clonotype was observed a handful of times. The rearrangement uses TRBV9 and TRBJ2-1; no definite D call. Germline values: CDR1 SGDLS, CDR2 YYNGEE. The CDR3 extends over 18 amino acids. Trimming cost V 3 bases and J 0 bases, with 19 bases left between them. CDR3 region: CASSESGSAASSYNEQFF. The CDR3 coding sequence is TGTGCCAGCAGCGAATCCGGCTCGGCTGCTAGCTCCTACAATGAGCAGTTCTTC.

This clonotype showed up many times. The rearrangement links TRBV9 to TRBJ2-1, with D unclear. Trimming removed 7 bases from V and 7 bases from J, with 24 bases in between. The CDR3 loop spans 16 amino acids. Germline assignment: CDR1 SGDLS and CDR2 YYNGEE. CDR3 DNA: TGTGCCAGCGCTATTAACCCGGGTAGCTCCCTGAATGAGCAGTTCTTC. Protein product: CASAINPGSSLNEQFF.

This clonotype was detected only a few times. The chain carries TRBV11-2 and TRBJ2-1, with unresolved D. The germline V gene has CDR1 SGHAT and CDR2 FQNNGV. V lost 1 base and J 6 bases, leaving 10 bases between the germline ends. CDR3 length: 14 residues. CDR3 sequence (DNA): TGTGCCAGCAGCTTAGGCGCCTTACTCAATGAGCAGTTCTTC. Encoded protein: CASSLGALLNEQFF. Combining the CDR3 with reference TRBV11-2 and TRBJ2-1 gives the whole variable domain EAGVAQSPRYKIIEKRQSVAFWCNPISGHATLYWYQQILGQGPKLLIQFQNNGVVDDSQLPKDRFSAERLKGVDSTLKIQPAKLEDSAVYLCASSLGALLNEQFFGPGTRLTVL.

This clonotype occurred many times. The chain combines TRBV19 with TRBJ2-2; tentatively, D is TRBD1 or TRBD2 (5 bases each). The CDR3 covers 14 residues. V was pared by 2 bases and J by 6 bases, with 10 bases between. Germline lookup yields CDR1 LNHDA and CDR2 SQIVND (reference sequence). The CDR3 loop reads CASSISGTSGELFF. CDR3 nucleotide sequence: TGTGCCAGTAGTATATCCGGGACGTCCGGGGAGCTGTTTTTT.

This clonotype was detected many times. The chain employs TRBV4-3 and TRBJ2-5; TRBD2 might be the D (6 bases). The CDR3 has 18 residues. Trimming pared 1 base from V and 1 base from J, leaving 19 bases between. The V gene's germline CDR1 is LGHNA and CDR2 YSLEER. CDR3 nucleotides: TGCGCCAGCAGCCAAGTCCCCCTGAGAAGGACTATCCAAGAGACCCAGTACTTC. Encoded protein: CASSQVPLRRTIQETQYF.

This rearrangement joins TRBV20-1 to TRBJ1-2, with 8 bases fitting TRBD1. The CDR3 length is 16 residues. The V segment lost 4 bases and the J segment 0 bases; nucleotides outside the gene matches: 10. The V gene's germline CDR1 is DFQATT and CDR2 SNEGSKA (reference sequence). In DNA form, the CDR3 reads TGCAGTGCTACCGCCCGACAGGGGACAGCTAACTATGGCTACACCTTC. Protein sequence: CSATARQGTANYGYTF.

This clonotype was found many times. This chain links TRBV5-6 with TRBJ2-2, with no clear D. Trimming pared 5 bases from V and 0 bases from J, leaving 2 bases between. CDR1 is SGHDT, CDR2 YYEEEE, per germline. This CDR3 is 12 amino acids long. The CDR3 DNA is TGTGCCAGCAGATCGAACACCGGGGAGCTGTTTTTT. Translating gives CASRSNTGELFF.

This clonotype was observed a handful of times. This chain uses TRBV30 with TRBJ1-4; D remains ambiguous. Between the trimmed V and J ends, which lost 7 bases and 0 bases, there was a span of 9 bases. In germline, CDR1 is GTSNPN, CDR2 SVGIG (reference sequence). The CDR3 has 13 amino acids. Here the CDR3 reads CASERTTNEKLFF. CDR3 in DNA: TGTGCCTCGGAGAGGACAACTAATGAAAAACTGTTTTTT.